This TCR beta chain appears in the sequencing data of a study of T cells after yellow fever vaccination. MiXCR, applied by TCRdb to the 5' RACE reads, yields one record per CDR3 protein. The sample has 550,000 or so distinct CDR3 sequences; about 19% are singletons. CDR3 length: 15 amino acids. V lost 4 bases and J lost 5, with 17 bases in between. Germline V gene data show CDR1 as SEHNR and CDR2 as FQNEAQ (reference sequence). This clonotype was sampled from a young man who received the YFV17D yellow fever vaccine. The V call is TRBV7-9, the J call TRBJ2-5; D might be TRBD1 or TRBD2, each matching 6 bases. The material was PBMCs, obtained 15 days after the yellow fever booster vaccination. The CDR3 DNA sequence: TGTGCCAGCAGCTGGAGTGGGGGGCGCGAGGAGACCCAGTACTTC. Translating gives CASSWSGGREETQYF.